These 27 T cell receptor beta chains were all obtained from the same sample, sequenced in a study of cytomegalovirus exposure and HLA in healthy donors. Primers: 60 Vbeta forward and 13 Jbeta reverse. Some clones are missing from TCRdb's copy, which holds only in-frame ones; the method was immunoSEQ multiplex PCR. The sample lists more than 150,000 clones; over 60% were seen once. Sequenced sample: PBMCs. These TCRs come from a man between 18 and 35 years old in good health and CMV-seronegative.

The chain is built from TRBV19 and TRBJ2-7; a possible D gene is TRBD2 (5 bases). CDR3 size: 14 residues. CDR1 LNHDA and CDR2 SQIVND come from the germline V gene (reference sequence). Trimming shortened V by 5 bases and J by 6 bases, and 17 bases separated the two germline ends. CDR3 sequence: CASSARTSGGEQYF. The CDR3 DNA reads TGTGCCAGTAGTGCCCGGACTTCCGGCGGCGAGCAGTACTTC.

Only a few counts were recorded for this clone. V gene TRBV27 combines with J gene TRBJ2-1; D may be TRBD1 (6 bases). This CDR3 has 15 amino acids. Trimming cost V 7 bases and J 0 bases, with 13 bases left between them. Per the germline V gene, CDR1 is MNHEY and CDR2 is SMNVEV (reference sequence). The CDR3 protein is CASTLQGSSYNEQFF. The CDR3 DNA is TGTGCCAGCACCCTACAGGGTAGCTCCTACAATGAGCAGTTCTTC.

Only one count was recorded for this clone. CDR3 coding DNA: TGTGCCAGCAGCGTAGATGTAGGCGGGAACACAGATACGCAGTATTTT. Its protein product is CASSVDVGGNTDTQYF. The J gene is TRBJ2-3, the V gene TRBV9; D possibly corresponds to TRBD2 (6 bases). Germline loops: CDR1 SGDLS, CDR2 YYNGEE. V lost 0 bases and J 2 bases, leaving 13 bases between the germline ends. The CDR3 extends over 16 amino acids. Full variable domain (missing parts from reference TRBV9 and TRBJ2-3): DSGVTQTPKHLITATGQRVTLRCSPRSGDLSVYWYQQSLDQGLQFLIQYYNGEERAKGNILERFSAQQFPDLHSELNLSSLELGDSALYFCASSVDVGGNTDTQYFGPGTRLTVL.

The count of this clone is one. The chain has TRBV2 and TRBJ2-5; 9 nucleotides align to TRBD2. This CDR3 comprises 13 residues. The junction had 4 bases not matched to a gene; V was cut back by 6 bases and J by 5 bases. CDR1 is SNHLY, CDR2 FYNNEI, per germline. In nucleotides, the CDR3 is TGTGCCAGCAGGCCTAGCGGGACGGAGACCCAGTACTTC. Amino acid sequence: CASRPSGTETQYF.

This chain links TRBV25-1 with TRBJ2-3; 10 nucleotides agree with TRBD1. V was pared by 4 bases and J by 0 bases, with 7 bases of the junction left unmatched. This CDR3 has 17 residues. CDR1 is MGHDK, CDR2 SYGVNS, per germline. The DNA of the CDR3 is TGTGCCAGCAGTGCCACCGGGACAGGGGTGAGCACAGATACGCAGTATTTT. This translates into CASSATGTGVSTDTQYF.

Details on this clone: Other DNA variants within this sample encode the same CDR3. The rearrangement joins TRBV7-9 to TRBJ1-1; D not certain. The germline CDR1 and CDR2 sequences are SEHNR and FQNEAQ (reference sequence). Trimming left V 1 base short and J 1 base short, with 10 bases between. This CDR3 has 15 residues. CDR3 nucleotides: TGTGCCAGCAGCTTAGATTGGGCTCCGAACACTGAAGCTTTCTTT. This translates into CASSLDWAPNTEAFF.

This chain links TRBV19 with TRBJ1-1, with D uncertain. The CDR3 runs 16 residues. The germline V and J ends were trimmed by 4 bases and 1 base, with 16 bases remaining between them. Germline V gives CDR1 LNHDA, CDR2 SQIVND (reference sequence). Here the CDR3 reads CASSRISGLGNTEAFF. In DNA form, the CDR3 reads TGTGCCAGTAGTAGAATCAGCGGGCTCGGGAACACTGAAGCTTTCTTT.

This clone was counted only a few times. The chain's CDR3 is CADSRDRRVETQYF. The DNA of the CDR3 is TGTGCCGACTCCCGGGACAGGAGAGTGGAGACCCAGTACTTC. The chain joins TRBV5-4 to TRBJ2-5; 8 positions match TRBD1. Germline V lookup: CDR1 SGHNT, CDR2 YYREEE (reference sequence). CDR3 size: 14 residues. V was pared by 10 bases and J by 5 bases, with 13 bases of the junction left unmatched. The full variable domain, in which reference TRBV5-4 and TRBJ2-5 provide the parts outside the CDR3, is ETGVTQSPTHLIKTRGQQVTLRCSSQSGHNTVSWYQQALGQGPQFIFQYYREEENGRGNFPPRFSGLQFPNYSSELNVNALELDDSALYLCADSRDRRVETQYFGPGTRLLVL.

The genes are TRBV5-1 and TRBJ2-7; D is uncertain. V was pared by 5 bases and J by 5 bases, with 23 bases between. The CDR3 is 16 residues long. Germline CDR1 SGHRS, CDR2 YFSETQ. CDR3 in amino acids: CASSLDLRSSRNEQYF. The CDR3, as DNA: TGCGCCAGCAGTCTTGACCTCCGGAGTTCTAGGAACGAGCAGTACTTC.

The chain carries TRBV7-3 and TRBJ1-2; weak D call: TRBD1 (6 bases). V was trimmed by 1 base and J by 0 bases, leaving 12 bases between them. The length of the CDR3 is 16 residues. From germline, CDR1 is SGHTA and CDR2 FQGTGA. This CDR3 is CASSLNPGQSNYGYTF. The CDR3 bases are TGTGCCAGCAGCTTAAACCCCGGACAGTCTAACTATGGCTACACCTTC.

The genes are TRBV7-9 and TRBJ1-3, with D unclear. The CDR3 covers 13 residues. The ends were cut back, 1 base at V and 3 bases at J, with 4 bases in the middle. Germline CDR1 and CDR2: SEHNR and FQNEAQ (reference sequence). CDR3 sequence reads: CASSLGSGNTIYF. Written as DNA, the CDR3 is TGTGCCAGCAGCTTAGGGAGTGGAAACACCATATATTTT.

The V gene is TRBV7-2, the J gene TRBJ1-5, with TRBD1 as a possible D gene (6 bases). Germline values: CDR1 SGHTA, CDR2 FQGNSA. CDR3 length: 14 amino acids. Trimming left V 2 bases short and J 6 bases short, with 11 bases between. The CDR3 loop reads CASSLREGGQPQHF. The DNA for the CDR3 is TGTGCCAGCAGCTTAAGAGAAGGGGGTCAGCCCCAGCATTTT.

The chain uses TRBV28 and TRBJ1-6, with D tentatively TRBD1 (5 bases). The V gene's germline CDR1 is MDHEN and CDR2 SYDVKM. This CDR3 has 16 residues. Trimming left V 10 bases short and J 6 bases short, with 22 bases between. The chain's CDR3 is CATRIPRGSGNSPLHF. In DNA form, the CDR3 reads TGTGCCACACGGATCCCGCGGGGGTCGGGTAATTCACCCCTCCACTTT. Based on the CDR3 plus reference TRBV28 and TRBJ1-6, the full variable domain is DVKVTQSSRYLVKRTGEKVFLECVQDMDHENMFWYRQDPGLGLRLIYFSYDVKMKEKGDIPEGYSVSREKKERFSLILESASTNQTSMYLCATRIPRGSGNSPLHFGNGTRLTVT.

This chain connects TRBV28 to TRBJ1-6; 11 positions match TRBD1. The CDR3 consists of 17 residues. J was trimmed by 9 bases and V by 4 bases; bases with no gene match: 11. Germline loops: CDR1 MDHEN, CDR2 SYDVKM. For the CDR3, the DNA is TGTGCCAGCAGTTCCAAGGACAGGGGGCGGTTTGGTTCACCCCTCCACTTT. Residues: CASSSKDRGRFGSPLHF.

This clone has just a few counts. The V and J genes are TRBV10-1 and TRBJ1-1; the D is unclear. Germline V gene lookup returns CDR1 WNHNN and CDR2 SYGVQD (reference sequence). This CDR3 has 15 amino acids. CDR3 sequence (DNA): TGCGCAAGCGGAGGGATGGCAGCCCGGGGCACTGAAGCTTTCTTT. As protein: CASGGMAARGTEAFF.

The table lists this clone with a few counts. The rearrangement uses TRBV9 and TRBJ2-5; tentative D call: TRBD1 (5 bases). Trimming took off 5 bases at V and 4 bases at J, with 15 bases between the two ends. The CDR3 runs 14 residues. CDR1 SGDLS and CDR2 YYNGEE come from the germline V gene. CDR3 in amino acids: CASSAGPQGETQYF. The CDR3 DNA reads as TGTGCCAGCAGTGCCGGGCCCCAGGGAGAGACCCAGTACTTC.

V and J are TRBV5-1 and TRBJ2-3; a weak D match, TRBD2 (6 bases). The V end was cut by 3 bases, the J end by 1 base, with 15 bases between. The germline CDR1 and CDR2 sequences are SGHRS and YFSETQ. The CDR3 runs 16 residues. CDR3 region: CASSSGRGGGTDTQYF. The CDR3 DNA follows: TGCGCCAGCAGCTCGGGCCGCGGCGGGGGCACAGATACGCAGTATTTT.

The J gene is TRBJ2-5, the V gene TRBV7-2; 8 bases are a match to TRBD2. Germline V lookup: CDR1 SGHTA, CDR2 FQGNSA. Trimming cost V 5 bases and J 5 bases; bases outside gene matches: 13. The CDR3 spans 16 residues. The CDR3 nucleotides are TGTGCCAGCAGCCAGAAGGGGGTAGCGGGGCGGGAGACCCAGTACTTC. Protein product: CASSQKGVAGRETQYF.

The rearrangement links TRBV6-1 to TRBJ1-5; D perhaps matches TRBD1 (5 bases). Per the germline V gene, CDR1 is MNHNS and CDR2 is SASEGT. V dropped 0 bases and J dropped 5 bases, with 14 bases sitting between them. CDR3 length: 16 residues. CDR3 loop: CASSEAIQGSDQPQHF. The CDR3 DNA reads as TGTGCCAGCAGTGAAGCGATCCAGGGATCGGATCAGCCCCAGCATTTT.

Comment on this clone: Other nucleotide sequences in the sample specify the same CDR3. The V gene is TRBV2, the J gene TRBJ1-3; TRBD1 aligns across 7 bases. Germline loops: CDR1 SNHLY, CDR2 FYNNEI. V lost 6 bases and J lost 2; bases outside the gene matches: 13. The CDR3 extends over 17 amino acids. The chain's CDR3 is CASRDFGTVRAGNTIYF. The DNA of the CDR3 is TGTGCCAGCAGAGATTTCGGGACAGTACGAGCTGGAAACACCATATATTTT.

The chain employs TRBV7-9 and TRBJ2-2; no clear D gene. V was clipped by 2 bases and J by 4 bases, with 8 bases between them. Germline CDR1 reads SEHNR; CDR2 reads FQNEAQ (reference sequence). The length of the CDR3 is 14 residues. CDR3 bases: TGTGCCAGCAGCTTACCGACACCCACCGGGGAGCTGTTTTTT. This sequence encodes CASSLPTPTGELFF.

The chain uses TRBV5-8 and TRBJ2-2; 10 bases match TRBD1. The J segment lost 5 bases and the V segment lost 9 bases, leaving 7 bases of the junction unmatched. This CDR3 contains 14 residues. Germline CDR1 reads SGHTS; CDR2 reads YDEGEE. The CDR3 loop is CANPTGGETGELFF. CDR3 DNA: TGTGCCAACCCGACAGGGGGCGAGACCGGGGAGCTGTTTTTT.

The chain recombines TRBV28 with TRBJ2-5, with 8 bases that match TRBD1. J lost 5 bases, V lost 8 bases, and 4 bases had no gene match. Germline lookup yields CDR1 MDHEN and CDR2 SYDVKM. The length of the CDR3 is 12 residues. CDR3: CASLGQGETQYF. The CDR3 DNA reads as TGTGCCAGCCTCGGACAGGGTGAGACCCAGTACTTC.

The chain uses TRBV11-2 and TRBJ1-2; D is unclear. V lost 6 bases to trimming and J lost 0 bases, with 11 bases between them. This CDR3 contains 14 residues. Germline assignment: CDR1 SGHAT and CDR2 FQNNGV. The CDR3 spells CASRSREANYGYTF. The CDR3 DNA follows: TGTGCCAGCAGATCCCGAGAGGCTAACTATGGCTACACCTTC.

The V call is TRBV28, the J call TRBJ2-3, with D tentatively TRBD2 (6 bases). V lost 6 bases and J lost 1, with 17 bases in between. This CDR3 contains 16 residues. Germline CDR1 reads MDHEN; CDR2 reads SYDVKM. CDR3 residues: CASSRTSPSGTDTQYF. DNA for the CDR3: TGTGCCAGCAGCCGAACTAGCCCTTCAGGCACAGATACGCAGTATTTT.

This chain uses TRBV7-9 with TRBJ1-1, with a tentative D call TRBD1 (6 bases). The CDR3 totals 13 residues. Germline-derived CDR1 and CDR2 are SEHNR and FQNEAQ (reference sequence). V lost 11 bases to trimming and J lost 2 bases, with 15 bases between them. As DNA, the CDR3 is TGTGCCGGCCCAGGACAGATAAACACTGAAGCTTTCTTT. It specifies CAGPGQINTEAFF.

This chain joins TRBV2 and TRBJ1-1; 9 bases map to TRBD1. The CDR3 consists of 13 residues. Trimming at V came to 6 bases and at J to 3 bases, leaving 2 bases not matched to a gene. Germline V gene lookup returns CDR1 SNHLY and CDR2 FYNNEI. The CDR3 sequence: CASRWTGDTEAFF. The CDR3 coding sequence is TGTGCCAGCAGGTGGACAGGGGACACTGAAGCTTTCTTT.